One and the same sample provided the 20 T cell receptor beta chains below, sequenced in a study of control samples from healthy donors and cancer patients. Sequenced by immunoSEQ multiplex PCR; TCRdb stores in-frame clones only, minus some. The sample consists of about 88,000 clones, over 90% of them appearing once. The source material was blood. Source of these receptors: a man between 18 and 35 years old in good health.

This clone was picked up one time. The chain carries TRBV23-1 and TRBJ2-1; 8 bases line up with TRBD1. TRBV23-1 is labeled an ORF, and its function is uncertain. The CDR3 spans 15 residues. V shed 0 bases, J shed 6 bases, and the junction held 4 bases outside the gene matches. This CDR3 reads CASSQSDTGGNEQFF. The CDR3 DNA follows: TGCGCCAGCAGTCAATCAGACACAGGGGGCAATGAGCAGTTCTTC.

CDR3: CASSYANWLENEKLFF. CDR3 DNA sequence: TGCGCCAGCAGCTATGCTAATTGGTTGGAGAATGAAAAACTGTTTTTT. The chain is built from TRBV5-1 and TRBJ1-4; D call uncertain. With 3 bases removed from V and 5 bases from J, the gap between germline ends came to 17 bases. The CDR3 has 16 residues. The V gene's germline CDR1 is SGHRS and CDR2 YFSETQ.

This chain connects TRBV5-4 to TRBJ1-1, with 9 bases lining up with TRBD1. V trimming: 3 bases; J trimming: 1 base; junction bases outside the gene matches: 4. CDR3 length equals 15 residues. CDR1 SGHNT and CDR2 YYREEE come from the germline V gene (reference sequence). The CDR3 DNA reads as TGTGCCAGCAGCTGGGGGACAGGGCCGAACACTGAAGCTTTCTTT. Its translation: CASSWGTGPNTEAFF.

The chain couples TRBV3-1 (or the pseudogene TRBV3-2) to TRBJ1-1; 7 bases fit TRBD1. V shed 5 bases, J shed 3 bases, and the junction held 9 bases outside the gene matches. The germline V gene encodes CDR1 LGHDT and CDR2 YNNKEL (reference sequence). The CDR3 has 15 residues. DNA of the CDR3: TGTGCCAGCAGCTCCTTGACAGGGATGGACACTGAAGCTTTCTTT. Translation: CASSSLTGMDTEAFF.

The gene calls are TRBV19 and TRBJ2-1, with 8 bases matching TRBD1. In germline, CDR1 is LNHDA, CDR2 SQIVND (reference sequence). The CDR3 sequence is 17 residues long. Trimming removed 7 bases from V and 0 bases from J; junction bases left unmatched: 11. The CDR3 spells CASMVRGPLSSYNEQFF. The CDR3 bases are TGTGCCAGTATGGTCAGGGGGCCTCTTAGCTCCTACAATGAGCAGTTCTTC.

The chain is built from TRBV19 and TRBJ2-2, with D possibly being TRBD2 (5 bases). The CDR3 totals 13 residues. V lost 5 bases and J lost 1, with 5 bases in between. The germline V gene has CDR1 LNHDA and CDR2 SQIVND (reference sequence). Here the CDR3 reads CASSGRNTGELFF. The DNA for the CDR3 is TGTGCCAGTAGTGGGAGGAACACCGGGGAGCTGTTTTTT.

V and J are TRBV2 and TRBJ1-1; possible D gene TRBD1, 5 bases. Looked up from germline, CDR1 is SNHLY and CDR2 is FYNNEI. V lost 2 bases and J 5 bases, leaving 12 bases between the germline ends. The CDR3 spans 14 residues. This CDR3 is CASSEPQGRTEAFF. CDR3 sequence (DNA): TGTGCCAGCAGTGAACCTCAGGGTAGGACTGAAGCTTTCTTT.

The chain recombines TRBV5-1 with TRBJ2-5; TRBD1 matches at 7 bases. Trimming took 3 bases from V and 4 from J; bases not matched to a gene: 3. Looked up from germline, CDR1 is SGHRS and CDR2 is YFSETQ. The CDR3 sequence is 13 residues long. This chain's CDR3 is CASSSQGTETQYF. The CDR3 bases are TGCGCCAGCAGCTCACAGGGGACAGAGACCCAGTACTTC.

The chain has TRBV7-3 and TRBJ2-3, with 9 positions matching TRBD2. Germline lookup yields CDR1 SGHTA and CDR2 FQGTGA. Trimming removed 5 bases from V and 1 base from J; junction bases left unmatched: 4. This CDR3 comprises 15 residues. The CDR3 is CASSQAGGGTDTQYF. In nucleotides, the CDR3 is TGTGCCAGCAGCCAAGCGGGGGGCGGCACAGATACGCAGTATTTT.

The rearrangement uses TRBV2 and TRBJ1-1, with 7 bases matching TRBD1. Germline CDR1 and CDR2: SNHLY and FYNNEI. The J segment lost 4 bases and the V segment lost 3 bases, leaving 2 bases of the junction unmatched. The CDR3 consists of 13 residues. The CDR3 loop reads CASSDQGGTEAFF. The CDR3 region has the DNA TGTGCCAGCAGTGACCAGGGGGGCACTGAAGCTTTCTTT.

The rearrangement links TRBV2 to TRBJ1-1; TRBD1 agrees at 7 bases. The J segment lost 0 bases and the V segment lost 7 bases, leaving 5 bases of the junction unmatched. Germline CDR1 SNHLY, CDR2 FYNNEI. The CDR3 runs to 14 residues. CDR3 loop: CASMLGTVNTEAFF. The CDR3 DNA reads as TGTGCCAGCATGTTGGGGACAGTGAACACTGAAGCTTTCTTT.

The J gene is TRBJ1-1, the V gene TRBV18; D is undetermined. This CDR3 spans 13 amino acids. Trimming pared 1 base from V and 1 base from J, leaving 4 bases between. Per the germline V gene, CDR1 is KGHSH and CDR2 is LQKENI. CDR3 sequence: CASSPQPNTEAFF. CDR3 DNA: TGTGCCAGCTCACCACAGCCGAACACTGAAGCTTTCTTT.

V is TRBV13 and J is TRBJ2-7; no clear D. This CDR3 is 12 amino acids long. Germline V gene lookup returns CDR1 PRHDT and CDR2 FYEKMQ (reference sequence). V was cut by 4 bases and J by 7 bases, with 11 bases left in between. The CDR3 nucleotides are TGTGCCAGCAGCTCCGGAGTGAGGGAGCAGTACTTC. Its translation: CASSSGVREQYF.

This CDR3 is CASSERRVGNSPLHF. The CDR3 nucleotides read TGTGCCAGCAGTGAGCGCAGGGTCGGTAATTCACCCCTCCACTTT. The rearrangement links TRBV2 to TRBJ1-6; D may be TRBD1 (5 bases). Germline loops: CDR1 SNHLY, CDR2 FYNNEI. CDR3 length: 15 amino acids. Trimming left V 3 bases short and J 6 bases short, with 12 bases between.

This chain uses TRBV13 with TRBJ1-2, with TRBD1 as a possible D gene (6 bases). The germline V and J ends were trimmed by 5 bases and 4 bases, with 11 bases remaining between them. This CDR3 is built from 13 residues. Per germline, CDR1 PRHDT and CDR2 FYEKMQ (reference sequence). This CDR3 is CASSQRQVYGYTF. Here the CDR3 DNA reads TGTGCCAGCAGCCAGCGACAGGTCTATGGCTACACCTTC.

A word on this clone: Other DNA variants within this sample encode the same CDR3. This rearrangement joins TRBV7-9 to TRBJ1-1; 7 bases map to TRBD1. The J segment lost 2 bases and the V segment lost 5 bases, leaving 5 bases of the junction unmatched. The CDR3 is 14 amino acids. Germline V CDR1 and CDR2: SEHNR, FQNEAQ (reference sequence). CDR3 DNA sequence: TGTGCCAGCAGCCCCGGACAGGTAAACACTGAAGCTTTCTTT. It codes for CASSPGQVNTEAFF.

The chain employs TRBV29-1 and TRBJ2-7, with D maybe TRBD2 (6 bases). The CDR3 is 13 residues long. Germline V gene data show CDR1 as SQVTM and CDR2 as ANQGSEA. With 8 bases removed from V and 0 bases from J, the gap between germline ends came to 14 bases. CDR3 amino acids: CSFRDGSSYEQYF. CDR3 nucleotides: TGCAGCTTCCGGGACGGGAGCTCCTACGAGCAGTACTTC.

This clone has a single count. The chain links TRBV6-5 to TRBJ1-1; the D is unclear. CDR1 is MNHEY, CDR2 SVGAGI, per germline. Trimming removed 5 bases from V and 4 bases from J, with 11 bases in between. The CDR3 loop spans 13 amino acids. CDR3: CASSPIVGTEAFF. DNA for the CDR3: TGTGCCAGCAGTCCGATTGTAGGCACTGAAGCTTTCTTT.

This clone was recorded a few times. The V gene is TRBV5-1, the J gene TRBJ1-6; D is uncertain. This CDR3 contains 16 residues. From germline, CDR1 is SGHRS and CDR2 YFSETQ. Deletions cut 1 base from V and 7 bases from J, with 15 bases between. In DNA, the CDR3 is TGCGCCAGCAGCTTGTTTGTGGGGAGAGGAAATTCACCCCTCCACTTT. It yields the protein CASSLFVGRGNSPLHF.

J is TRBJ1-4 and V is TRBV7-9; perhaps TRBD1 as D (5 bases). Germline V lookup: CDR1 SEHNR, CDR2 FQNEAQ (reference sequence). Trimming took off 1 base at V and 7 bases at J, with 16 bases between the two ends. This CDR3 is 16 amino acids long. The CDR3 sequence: CASSLVRAGYGEKLFF. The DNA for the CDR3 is TGTGCCAGCAGCTTAGTGCGGGCAGGGTATGGTGAAAAACTGTTTTTT.